These 20 T cell receptor beta chains share one sample of origin, sequenced in a study of neoadjuvant anti-PD-1 for oral cavity cancer. Assay used: immunoSEQ multiplex PCR; TCRdb lists only in-frame clones, some missing. The table includes some 71,000 clones, around 82% detected once. The sample here was PBMCs, taken before nivolumab (anti-PD-1) treatment. The receptors come from a person aged 40 to 85 with oral cavity squamous cell carcinoma.

In its sample, this clone was seen once. The chain recombines TRBV6-6 with TRBJ2-7; 8 bases agree with TRBD2. After removal of 3 bases from V and 5 bases from J, the junction contained 9 bases not matched to a gene. Germline V lookup: CDR1 MNHNY, CDR2 SVGAGI (reference sequence). The CDR3 is 15 residues long. The DNA of the CDR3 is TGTGCCAGCAGTTATTCGGCGGGAGGTATCGACGAGCAGTACTTC. This encodes CASSYSAGGIDEQYF.

This clone was seen a handful of times. The chain is built from TRBV30 and TRBJ2-7; tentatively, D is TRBD2 (6 bases). There are 11 residues in the CDR3. Trimming left V 2 bases short and J 8 bases short, with 10 bases between. Germline assignment: CDR1 GTSNPN and CDR2 SVGIG (reference sequence). CDR3 sequence: CAWSPGGQQYF. As DNA, the CDR3 is TGTGCCTGGAGTCCCGGGGGTCAGCAGTACTTC.

This chain connects TRBV28 to TRBJ1-5; possibly TRBD1 for D (6 bases). This CDR3 contains 15 residues. Trimming pared 7 bases from V and 4 bases from J, leaving 17 bases between. Per the germline V gene, CDR1 is MDHEN and CDR2 is SYDVKM. The CDR3 loop is CASILGAGANQPQHF. The CDR3 DNA follows: TGTGCCAGCATCCTTGGAGCGGGGGCAAATCAGCCCCAGCATTTT. The whole variable domain, filled in from reference TRBV28 and TRBJ1-5, reads DVKVTQSSRYLVKRTGEKVFLECVQDMDHENMFWYRQDPGLGLRLIYFSYDVKMKEKGDIPEGYSVSREKKERFSLILESASTNQTSMYLCASILGAGANQPQHFGDGTRLSIL.

The V and J genes are TRBV7-3 and TRBJ2-6; 7 bases are shared with TRBD1. V gave up 5 bases and J gave up 0 bases; unmatched junction bases: 7. This CDR3 comprises 17 residues. Germline CDR1 and CDR2: SGHTA and FQGTGA. CDR3 in amino acids: CASSPGQVGSGANVLTF. The CDR3, as DNA: TGTGCCAGCAGCCCTGGACAGGTTGGCTCTGGGGCCAACGTCCTGACTTTC.

The V gene is TRBV5-1, the J gene TRBJ1-1, with no clear D. V lost 5 bases and J 3 bases, leaving 14 bases between the germline ends. CDR1 is SGHRS and CDR2 is YFSETQ in the germline V gene. CDR3 length equals 14 residues. CDR3 in DNA: TGCGCCAGCAGTAAAGATCACCGAGACACTGAAGCTTTCTTT. Residues: CASSKDHRDTEAFF.

The V and J genes are TRBV4-2 and TRBJ2-1; TRBD2 agrees at 12 bases. Germline CDR1 reads LGHNA; CDR2 reads YNFKEQ. This CDR3 region has 16 residues. Trimming at V came to 3 bases and at J to 4 bases, leaving 4 bases not matched to a gene. The CDR3 reads CASSQYGTSGYNEQFF. Here the CDR3 DNA reads TGTGCCAGCAGCCAGTACGGGACTAGCGGGTACAATGAGCAGTTCTTC.

The chain joins TRBV28 to TRBJ1-2; D unclear. This CDR3 is built from 14 residues. Trimming took 10 bases from V and 0 from J, leaving 15 bases between them. From germline, CDR1 is MDHEN and CDR2 SYDVKM. The CDR3 DNA reads TGTGCCACTCCCCGGCGGGGAGCTAACTATGGCTACACCTTC. Translation: CATPRRGANYGYTF.

The V and J genes are TRBV6-4 and TRBJ1-5; D ambiguous. The CDR3 is made up of 16 amino acids. The ends were cut back, 6 bases at V and 5 bases at J, with 20 bases in the middle. The V gene's germline CDR1 is MRHNA and CDR2 SNTAGT. The CDR3 region is CASSPSGWTVYQPQHF. In DNA, the CDR3 is TGTGCCAGCAGCCCTTCGGGATGGACGGTGTATCAGCCCCAGCATTTT.

This chain links TRBV5-1 with TRBJ2-2; the match to TRBD2 covers 7 bases. The ends lost 5 bases at V and 5 bases at J; junction bases unmatched: 3. The CDR3 contains 13 residues. CDR1 and CDR2 (germline): SGHRS, YFSETQ. Written as DNA, the CDR3 is TGCGCCAGCAGGCGGGAGTGGACCGGGGAGCTGTTTTTT. The encoded protein is CASRREWTGELFF.

This clone has just one count. J is TRBJ2-1 and V is TRBV6-1, with 10 bases aligning to TRBD2. The V gene end was trimmed by 4 bases and the J gene end by 2 bases; junction bases not matched to a gene: 8. Germline values: CDR1 MNHNS, CDR2 SASEGT. The CDR3 is made up of 17 amino acids. CDR3 coding DNA: TGTGCCAGCAGTGCCCTTGGAGCGGGGGGGCCCTACAATGAGCAGTTCTTC. Protein sequence: CASSALGAGGPYNEQFF.

The chain links TRBV28 to TRBJ2-7; possible D gene TRBD2, 6 bases. V lost 6 bases, J lost 2 bases, and 11 bases lay in between. The CDR3 runs to 13 residues. Looked up from germline, CDR1 is MDHEN and CDR2 is SYDVKM. CDR3 sequence reads: CASRSPGAYEQYF. CDR3 bases: TGTGCCAGCAGATCCCCGGGAGCCTACGAGCAGTACTTC. The complete variable domain, with remaining parts taken from reference TRBV28 and TRBJ2-7, reads DVKVTQSSRYLVKRTGEKVFLECVQDMDHENMFWYRQDPGLGLRLIYFSYDVKMKEKGDIPEGYSVSREKKERFSLILESASTNQTSMYLCASRSPGAYEQYFGPGTRLTVT.

The rearrangement joins TRBV2 to TRBJ1-2, with D perhaps TRBD1 (6 bases). This CDR3 spans 16 amino acids. Trimming removed 2 bases at V and 8 bases at J, with 21 bases between. Looked up from germline, CDR1 is SNHLY and CDR2 is FYNNEI. The CDR3 loop reads CASSEWVAGARRGYTF. The CDR3 bases are TGTGCCAGCAGTGAATGGGTGGCAGGGGCCCGAAGGGGCTACACCTTC.

V gene TRBV30 combines with J gene TRBJ1-5; tentatively, D is TRBD1 (5 bases). The CDR3 length is 14 residues. Trimming removed 5 bases from V and 7 bases from J, with 18 bases in between. Germline assignment: CDR1 GTSNPN and CDR2 SVGIG (reference sequence). The CDR3 coding sequence is TGTGCCTGGGACACCGGGACCGAGGGACAGCCCCAGCATTTT. This sequence encodes CAWDTGTEGQPQHF.

The gene calls are TRBV10-1 and TRBJ1-1, with D tentatively TRBD1 (5 bases). The germline V and J ends were trimmed by 2 bases and 11 bases, with 18 bases remaining between them. The length of the CDR3 is 14 residues. Germline V gene lookup returns CDR1 WNHNN and CDR2 SYGVQD (reference sequence). The CDR3 nucleotides read TGCGCCAGCAGTGAGGGGCAGGGAGTCGGTGGGGCTTTCTTT. Its protein is CASSEGQGVGGAFF.

The rearrangement uses TRBV5-1 and TRBJ1-1; D ambiguous. Deletions cut 6 bases from V and 2 bases from J, with 20 bases between. Germline V gene lookup returns CDR1 SGHRS and CDR2 YFSETQ. This CDR3 has 16 amino acids. As DNA, the CDR3 is TGCGCCAGCACCCCGGTGGGTCGTCGGATAAACACTGAAGCTTTCTTT. Protein product: CASTPVGRRINTEAFF.

V gene TRBV28 combines with J gene TRBJ1-1, with TRBD1 matching 10 bases. The CDR3 extends over 16 amino acids. Germline values: CDR1 MDHEN, CDR2 SYDVKM. With V trimmed by 6 bases and J by 3 bases, 10 bases remained unmatched. The CDR3 region has the DNA TGTGCCAGCAGCCGCGGACAGGGGGTTTTGGACACTGAAGCTTTCTTT. Translated: CASSRGQGVLDTEAFF. The full variable domain, its missing parts supplied by reference TRBV28 and TRBJ1-1, is DVKVTQSSRYLVKRTGEKVFLECVQDMDHENMFWYRQDPGLGLRLIYFSYDVKMKEKGDIPEGYSVSREKKERFSLILESASTNQTSMYLCASSRGQGVLDTEAFFGQGTRLTVV.

The gene calls are TRBV7-9 and TRBJ1-2; 9 bases agree with TRBD1. V lost 5 bases to trimming and J lost 8 bases; unmatched junction nucleotides: 6. The CDR3 consists of 13 residues. From germline, CDR1 is SEHNR and CDR2 FQNEAQ (reference sequence). CDR3 residues: CASSLQGAQGYTF. DNA for the CDR3: TGTGCCAGCAGCCTACAGGGGGCTCAGGGCTACACCTTC.

The chain joins TRBV2 to TRBJ2-2; D call uncertain. The CDR3 consists of 11 residues. Germline V gene lookup returns CDR1 SNHLY and CDR2 FYNNEI. Between the trimmed V and J ends, which lost 4 bases and 5 bases, there was a span of 2 bases. The CDR3: CASSATGELFF. As DNA, the CDR3 is TGTGCCAGCAGTGCTACCGGGGAGCTGTTTTTT.

This clone was found a few times. The chain has TRBV6-1 and TRBJ2-3; D possibly uses TRBD1 or TRBD2 (5 bases each). Germline V gives CDR1 MNHNS, CDR2 SASEGT. The CDR3 runs to 19 residues. Trimming shortened V by 2 bases and J by 2 bases, and 23 bases separated the two germline ends. Written as DNA, the CDR3 is TGTGCCAGCAGTGAATCTGAGGGTATGGGGCCGACTTACACAGATACGCAGTATTTT. Protein sequence: CASSESEGMGPTYTDTQYF.

The chain has TRBV7-8 and TRBJ2-5; D remains ambiguous. Trimming took 1 base from V and 4 from J, leaving 13 bases between them. There are 15 residues in the CDR3. Per the germline V gene, CDR1 is SGHVS and CDR2 is FQNEAQ. The CDR3 sequence: CASSLGRVSGETQYF. For the CDR3, the DNA is TGTGCCAGCAGCTTAGGAAGGGTGTCCGGAGAGACCCAGTACTTC.